These 19 T cell receptor beta chains share one sample of origin, sequenced in a study of T-cell memory formation after mild COVID-19 (dated by TCRdb to about 2021). Receptor libraries were prepared by 5' RACE. Sequencing relied on an Illumina NovaSeq 6000. TCRdb trimmed public reads at Q25 via fastp, called clones via MiXCR and kept in-frame beta chains. Every CDR3 protein is listed once, alongside the most common genes and DNA of its rows. This sample gives about 90,000 distinct CDR3 sequences in total; roughly 16% of them show up just once. The ten largest clonotypes hold approximately 40% of the sample. The material sequenced was PBMCs or a T cell subset sorted from them (not recorded which). Source of these receptors: a man aged 18 to 30 who had mild COVID-19 (a few samples of this study predate the infection). The sample titles of this study are shuffled in the database, so cell type and time point are left out; the donor was told from shared clones.

This clonotype turned up a few times. V is TRBV20-1 and J is TRBJ2-4, with 7 bases fitting TRBD1. Per the germline V gene, CDR1 is DFQATT and CDR2 is SNEGSKA (reference sequence). Trimming took 6 bases from V and 9 from J; bases not matched to a gene: 5. The length of the CDR3 is 11 residues. The CDR3 region has the DNA TGCAGTGCCCGACAGGGAACCATTCAGTACTTC. This codes for CSARQGTIQYF.

A few counts support this clonotype. The rearrangement uses TRBV7-9 and TRBJ1-6; 8 nucleotides line up with TRBD1. CDR1 is SEHNR and CDR2 is FQNEAQ in the germline V gene (reference sequence). This CDR3 is 14 amino acids long. With V trimmed by 5 bases and J by 7 bases, 4 bases remained unmatched. In DNA form, the CDR3 reads TGTGCCAGCAGCCCGACAGGGGTAAATTCACCCCTCCACTTT. Encoded protein: CASSPTGVNSPLHF.

This clonotype occurred a few times. The CDR3 region is CASSGQIGLIDTDTQYF. CDR3 nucleotides: TGCGCCAGCAGTGGTCAAATCGGACTTATCGACACAGATACGCAGTATTTT. V gene TRBV5-1 combines with J gene TRBJ2-3; D possibly corresponds to TRBD2 (5 bases). There are 17 residues in the CDR3. The V end lost 5 bases, the J end lost 2 bases, and 21 bases lay between the germline ends. Germline CDR1 is SGHRS and CDR2 is YFSETQ. Together with reference TRBV5-1 and TRBJ2-3, the CDR3 gives the full variable domain: KAGVTQTPRYLIKTRGQQVTLSCSPISGHRSVSWYQQTPGQGLQFLFEYFSETQRNKGNFPGRFSGRQFSNSRSEMNVSTLELGDSALYLCASSGQIGLIDTDTQYFGPGTRLTVL.

This chain links TRBV5-1 with TRBJ2-5; 10 positions agree with TRBD2. This CDR3 comprises 18 residues. The V gene's germline CDR1 is SGHRS and CDR2 YFSETQ. Losses at the gene ends were 4 bases for V and 2 bases for J; bases not matched to a gene: 14. The CDR3 nucleotides are TGCGCCAGCAGCCGACCCAAAAGCCAACTAGCGGGGCAAGAGACCCAGTACTTC. Translated, it gives CASSRPKSQLAGQETQYF. The variable domain in full, with the rest retrieved from reference TRBV5-1 and TRBJ2-5, is KAGVTQTPRYLIKTRGQQVTLSCSPISGHRSVSWYQQTPGQGLQFLFEYFSETQRNKGNFPGRFSGRQFSNSRSEMNVSTLELGDSALYLCASSRPKSQLAGQETQYFGPGTRLLVL.

This clonotype has just a few counts. This chain uses TRBV7-9 with TRBJ2-4, with TRBD2 matching over 10 bases. The CDR3 is 16 residues long. Germline CDR1 reads SEHNR; CDR2 reads FQNEAQ (reference sequence). V gave up 4 bases and J gave up 1 base; unmatched junction bases: 4. The CDR3 DNA sequence: TGTGCCAGCAGCTCCGGGACTAGCGAGGCCAAAAACATTCAGTACTTC. Translating gives CASSSGTSEAKNIQYF. Full variable domain (rest looked up from reference TRBV7-9 and TRBJ2-4): DTGVSQNPRHKITKRGQNVTFRCDPISEHNRLYWYRQTLGQGPEFLTYFQNEAQLEKSRLLSDRFSAERPKGSFSTLEIQRTEQGDSAMYLCASSSGTSEAKNIQYFGAGTRLSVL.

V gene TRBV19 combines with J gene TRBJ2-3, with D possibly TRBD1 on 5 matching bases. Looked up from germline, CDR1 is LNHDA and CDR2 is SQIVND (reference sequence). CDR3 length: 13 amino acids. V dropped 6 bases and J dropped 6 bases, with 13 bases sitting between them. The CDR3 DNA sequence: TGTGCCAGTAGCCCGGACATTTTGGATACGCAGTATTTT. Its translation: CASSPDILDTQYF.

This clonotype was seen a handful of times. The genes are TRBV20-1 and TRBJ2-7; D possibly corresponds to TRBD1 (5 bases). Trimming took 5 bases from V and 1 from J, leaving 21 bases between them. The CDR3 consists of 16 residues. CDR1 is DFQATT and CDR2 is SNEGSKA in the germline V gene (reference sequence). CDR3 nucleotides: TGCAGTGCTCGCGACACCCAGGGTACGCTTTCCTACGAGCAGTACGTC. The encoded protein is CSARDTQGTLSYEQYV.

The chain has TRBV6-2 or TRBV6-3 and TRBJ1-2, with 10 bases aligning to TRBD1. The CDR3 loop spans 12 amino acids. Germline assignment: CDR1 MNHEY and CDR2 SVGEGT. V shed 5 bases and J 6 bases; nucleotides not matched to a gene: 0. CDR3 bases: TGTGCCAGCAGTGGACAGGGGGATGGCTACACCTTC. This codes for CASSGQGDGYTF.

This clonotype has more than one count but fewer than ten. The rearrangement links TRBV9 to TRBJ2-2; 9 nucleotides agree with TRBD2. The CDR3 is 17 residues long. Germline values: CDR1 SGDLS, CDR2 YYNGEE. The V and J ends lost 3 bases and 5 bases, in that order; junction bases with no gene match: 11. The DNA of the CDR3 is TGTGCCAGCAGCGGCTACTCTAGCGGGGTAGGAACCGGGGAGCTGTTTTTT. Translating gives CASSGYSSGVGTGELFF.

This clonotype occurred many times. The rearrangement links TRBV6-5 to TRBJ1-5; weak D call: TRBD1 (5 bases). CDR1 is MNHEY, CDR2 SVGAGI, per germline. This CDR3 is built from 15 residues. V lost 7 bases, J lost 6 bases, and 19 bases lay in between. The CDR3 sequence: CASKQRGVGGQPQHF. The CDR3 nucleotides are TGTGCCAGCAAACAGAGAGGGGTGGGAGGTCAGCCCCAGCATTTT.

This clonotype has more than one count but fewer than ten. The rearrangement uses TRBV9 and TRBJ2-3; 9 bases are a match to TRBD2. The germline V gene encodes CDR1 SGDLS and CDR2 YYNGEE. This CDR3 spans 16 amino acids. The ends lost 0 bases at V and 2 bases at J; junction bases unmatched: 4. The CDR3 DNA reads TGTGCCAGCAGCGTAGGGCGGGGGGGCCACACAGATACGCAGTATTTT. Amino acid sequence: CASSVGRGGHTDTQYF.

There are a few counts of this clonotype. The V call is TRBV7-8, the J call TRBJ2-2, with D unresolved. CDR3 length equals 15 residues. Trimming stripped 5 bases from V and 4 bases from J, with 14 bases between. Per the germline V gene, CDR1 is SGHVS and CDR2 is FQNEAQ. The CDR3: CASSPDMGSTGELFF. The CDR3 nucleotides read TGTGCCAGCAGCCCCGATATGGGATCCACCGGGGAGCTGTTTTTT. Full variable domain (outside the CDR3, taken from reference TRBV7-8 and TRBJ2-2): GAGVSQSPRYKVAKRGQDVALRCDPISGHVSLFWYQQALGQGPEFLTYFQNEAQLDKSGLPSDRFFAERPEGSVSTLKIQRTQQEDSAVYLCASSPDMGSTGELFFGEGSRLTVL.

J is TRBJ2-7 and V is TRBV12-3 or TRBV12-4, with D unresolved. Trimming took 0 bases from V and 6 from J, leaving 3 bases between them. The CDR3 is 11 amino acids. The CDR3 spells CASSLAAEQYF. The CDR3 coding sequence is TGTGCCAGCAGTTTAGCGGCCGAGCAGTACTTC.

The chain has TRBV5-1 and TRBJ1-3; D gene uncertain. The germline V gene has CDR1 SGHRS and CDR2 YFSETQ. This CDR3 comprises 14 residues. With 3 bases removed from V and 2 bases from J, the gap between germline ends came to 9 bases. CDR3 sequence reads: CASSSFGAGNTIYF. As DNA, the CDR3 is TGCGCCAGCAGCTCCTTCGGGGCTGGAAACACCATATATTTT. Supplemented by reference TRBV5-1 and TRBJ1-3, the full variable domain reads KAGVTQTPRYLIKTRGQQVTLSCSPISGHRSVSWYQQTPGQGLQFLFEYFSETQRNKGNFPGRFSGRQFSNSRSEMNVSTLELGDSALYLCASSSFGAGNTIYFGEGSWLTVV.

This clonotype was counted only a few times. This chain links TRBV4-3 with TRBJ2-1; 9 bases fit TRBD2. V gave up 0 bases and J gave up 2 bases; unmatched junction bases: 5. The germline V gene has CDR1 LGHNA and CDR2 YSLEER. The CDR3 covers 17 residues. The CDR3: CASSQDAAGGPYNEQFF. DNA for the CDR3: TGCGCCAGCAGCCAAGATGCGGCGGGGGGGCCCTACAATGAGCAGTTCTTC.

The chain carries TRBV27 and TRBJ1-2; 12 bases are a match to TRBD1. J was trimmed by 7 bases and V by 5 bases; bases with no gene match: 14. Germline assignment: CDR1 MNHEY and CDR2 SMNVEV (reference sequence). This CDR3 comprises 17 residues. DNA for the CDR3: TGTGCCAGCAGTCCGCGATCGGGACAGGGGGCGATTTCTGGCTACACCTTC. Protein sequence: CASSPRSGQGAISGYTF.

In its sample, this clonotype was seen many times. The genes are TRBV15 and TRBJ2-7, with D uncertain. In germline, CDR1 is LNHNV, CDR2 YYDKDF (reference sequence). CDR3 length equals 13 residues. V was shortened by 6 bases and J by 2 bases, with 11 bases between the two germline ends. The CDR3 sequence: CATSPGTAYEQYF. In DNA, the CDR3 is TGTGCCACCAGTCCTGGTACGGCCTACGAGCAGTACTTC.

The CDR3 bases are TGTGCCAGCAGCTTTCTGGACAGGGCTTATCATGAGCAGTTCTTC. Its translation is CASSFLDRAYHEQFF. This chain connects TRBV7-9 to TRBJ2-1; 8 bases line up with TRBD1. The CDR3 is 15 residues long. Germline CDR1 and CDR2: SEHNR and FQNEAQ (reference sequence). The ends lost 3 bases at V and 8 bases at J; junction bases unmatched: 9.

The chain has TRBV6-5 and TRBJ1-2, with D perhaps TRBD1 (6 bases). Germline V gene data show CDR1 as MNHEY and CDR2 as SVGAGI. The CDR3 is 14 residues long. V lost 0 bases, J lost 4 bases, and 9 bases lay in between. CDR3 sequence (DNA): TGTGCCAGCAGTTACTCGGGGGGCGGCTATGGCTACACCTTC. This translates into CASSYSGGGYGYTF.